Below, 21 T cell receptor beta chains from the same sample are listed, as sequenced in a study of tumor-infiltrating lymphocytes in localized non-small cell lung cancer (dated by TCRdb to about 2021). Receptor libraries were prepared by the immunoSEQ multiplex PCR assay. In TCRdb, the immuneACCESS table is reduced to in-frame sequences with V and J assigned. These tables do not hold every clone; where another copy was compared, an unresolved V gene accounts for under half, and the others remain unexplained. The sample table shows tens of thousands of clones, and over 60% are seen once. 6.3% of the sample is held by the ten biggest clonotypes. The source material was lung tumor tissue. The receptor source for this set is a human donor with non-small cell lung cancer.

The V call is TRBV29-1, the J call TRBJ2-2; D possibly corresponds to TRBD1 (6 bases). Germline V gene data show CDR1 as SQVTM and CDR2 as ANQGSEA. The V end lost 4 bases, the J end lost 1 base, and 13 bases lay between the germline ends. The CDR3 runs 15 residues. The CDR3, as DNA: TGCAGCGTTGGCGCCAGGGGCCGGAACACCGGGGAGCTGTTTTTT. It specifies CSVGARGRNTGELFF.

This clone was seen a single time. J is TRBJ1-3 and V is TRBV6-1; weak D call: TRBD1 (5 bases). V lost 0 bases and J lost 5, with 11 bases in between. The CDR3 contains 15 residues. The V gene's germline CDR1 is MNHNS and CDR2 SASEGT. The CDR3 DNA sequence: TGTGCCAGCAGTGAAGCGGGGCAGGGAAGAAACACCATATATTTT. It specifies CASSEAGQGRNTIYF.

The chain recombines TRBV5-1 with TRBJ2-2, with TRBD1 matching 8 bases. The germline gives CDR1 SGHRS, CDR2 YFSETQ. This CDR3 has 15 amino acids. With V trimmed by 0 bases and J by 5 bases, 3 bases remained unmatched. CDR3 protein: CASSLETGGTGELFF. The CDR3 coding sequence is TGCGCCAGCAGCTTGGAAACAGGGGGAACCGGGGAGCTGTTTTTT. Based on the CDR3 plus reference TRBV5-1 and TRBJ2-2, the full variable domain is KAGVTQTPRYLIKTRGQQVTLSCSPISGHRSVSWYQQTPGQGLQFLFEYFSETQRNKGNFPGRFSGRQFSNSRSEMNVSTLELGDSALYLCASSLETGGTGELFFGEGSRLTVL.

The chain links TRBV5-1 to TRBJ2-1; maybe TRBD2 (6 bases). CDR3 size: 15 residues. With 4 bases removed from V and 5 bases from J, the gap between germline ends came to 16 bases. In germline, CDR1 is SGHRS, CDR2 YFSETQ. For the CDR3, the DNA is TGCGCCAGCAGCCTGGCCGGGACTCCAAACAATGAGCAGTTCTTC. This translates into CASSLAGTPNNEQFF.

The CDR3 DNA sequence: TGTGCCAGCAGATTACGGGGGCCCCCTGCGAACACCGGGGAGCTGTTTTTT. Protein: CASRLRGPPANTGELFF. The V and J genes are TRBV27 and TRBJ2-2; D may correspond to TRBD1 or TRBD2 (6 bases each). Germline V lookup: CDR1 MNHEY, CDR2 SMNVEV (reference sequence). Trimming took 6 bases from V and 0 from J, leaving 17 bases between them. The CDR3 extends over 17 amino acids.

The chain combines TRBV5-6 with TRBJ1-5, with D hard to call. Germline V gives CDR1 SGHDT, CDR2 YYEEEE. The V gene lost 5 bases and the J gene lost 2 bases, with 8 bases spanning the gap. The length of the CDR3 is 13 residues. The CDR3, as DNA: TGTGCCAGCAGTTCCGTTGGCAATCAGCCCCAGCATTTT. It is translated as CASSSVGNQPQHF. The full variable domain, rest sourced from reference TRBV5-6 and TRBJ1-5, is DAGVTQSPTHLIKTRGQQVTLRCSPKSGHDTVSWYQQALGQGPQFIFQYYEEEERQRGNFPDRFSGHQFPNYSSELNVNALLLGDSALYLCASSSVGNQPQHFGDGTRLSIL.

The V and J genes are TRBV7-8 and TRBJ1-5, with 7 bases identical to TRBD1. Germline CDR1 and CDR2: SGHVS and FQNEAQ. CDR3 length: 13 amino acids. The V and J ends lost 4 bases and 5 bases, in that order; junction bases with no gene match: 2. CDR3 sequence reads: CASSSDRDQPQHF. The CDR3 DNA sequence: TGTGCCAGCAGCTCTGACAGGGATCAGCCCCAGCATTTT.

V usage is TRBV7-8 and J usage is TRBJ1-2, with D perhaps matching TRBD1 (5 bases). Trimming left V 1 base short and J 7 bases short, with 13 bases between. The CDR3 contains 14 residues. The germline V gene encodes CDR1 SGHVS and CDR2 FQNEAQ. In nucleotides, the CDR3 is TGTGCCAGCAGCTTAGACGAGTGGGGGGGTGGCTACACCTTC. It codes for CASSLDEWGGGYTF.

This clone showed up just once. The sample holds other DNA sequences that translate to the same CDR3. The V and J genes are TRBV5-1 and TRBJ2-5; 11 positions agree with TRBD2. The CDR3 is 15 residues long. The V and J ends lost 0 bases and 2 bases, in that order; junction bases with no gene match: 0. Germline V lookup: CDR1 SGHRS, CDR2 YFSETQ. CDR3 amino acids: CASSLASGGQETQYF. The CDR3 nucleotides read TGCGCCAGCAGCTTGGCTAGCGGGGGGCAAGAGACCCAGTACTTC.

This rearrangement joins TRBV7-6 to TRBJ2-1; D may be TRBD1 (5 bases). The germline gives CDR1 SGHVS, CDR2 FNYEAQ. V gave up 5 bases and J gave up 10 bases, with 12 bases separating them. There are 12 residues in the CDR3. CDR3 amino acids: CASSPGHTEQFF. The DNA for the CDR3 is TGTGCCAGCAGCCCTGGACACACAGAGCAGTTCTTC.

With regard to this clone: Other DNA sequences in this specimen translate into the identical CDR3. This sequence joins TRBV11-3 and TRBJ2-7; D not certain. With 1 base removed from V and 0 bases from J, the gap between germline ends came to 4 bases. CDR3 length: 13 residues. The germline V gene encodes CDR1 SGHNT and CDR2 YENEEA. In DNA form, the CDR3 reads TGTGCCAGCAGCTTAGGGGTCTCCTACGAGCAGTACTTC. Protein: CASSLGVSYEQYF.

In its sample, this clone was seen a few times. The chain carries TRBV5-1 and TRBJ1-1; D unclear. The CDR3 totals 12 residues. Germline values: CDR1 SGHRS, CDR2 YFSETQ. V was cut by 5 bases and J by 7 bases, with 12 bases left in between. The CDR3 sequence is CASSPDGYEAFF. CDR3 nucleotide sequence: TGCGCCAGCAGTCCGGACGGGTATGAAGCTTTCTTT.

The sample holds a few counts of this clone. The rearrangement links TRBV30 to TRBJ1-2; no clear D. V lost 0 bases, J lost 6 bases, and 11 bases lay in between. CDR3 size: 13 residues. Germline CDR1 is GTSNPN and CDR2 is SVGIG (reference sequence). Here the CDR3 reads CAWSVEGSDGYTF. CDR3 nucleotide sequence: TGTGCCTGGAGTGTAGAAGGGTCAGATGGCTACACCTTC. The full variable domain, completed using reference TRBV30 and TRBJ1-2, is SQTIHQWPATLVQPVGSPLSLECTVEGTSNPNLYWYRQAAGRGLQLLFYSVGIGQISSEVPQNLSASRPQDRQFILSSKKLLLSDSGFYLCAWSVEGSDGYTFGSGTRLTVV.

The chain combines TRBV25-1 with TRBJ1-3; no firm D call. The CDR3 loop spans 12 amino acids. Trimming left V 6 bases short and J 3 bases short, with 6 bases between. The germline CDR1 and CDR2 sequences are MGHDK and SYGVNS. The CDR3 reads CASSWDGNTIYF. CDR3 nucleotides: TGTGCCAGCAGCTGGGATGGAAACACCATATATTTT.

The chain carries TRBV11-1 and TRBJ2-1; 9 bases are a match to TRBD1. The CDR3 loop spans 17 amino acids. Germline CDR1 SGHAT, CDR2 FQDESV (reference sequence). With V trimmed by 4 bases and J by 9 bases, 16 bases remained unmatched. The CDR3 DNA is TGTGCCAGCAGCTCTCAATACGGGACAGGGCAAAGGGGTGAGCAGTTCTTC. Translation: CASSSQYGTGQRGEQFF.

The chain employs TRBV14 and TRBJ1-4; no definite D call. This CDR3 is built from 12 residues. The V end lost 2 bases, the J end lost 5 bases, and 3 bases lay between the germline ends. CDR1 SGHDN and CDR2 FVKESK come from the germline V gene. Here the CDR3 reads CASSQRNEKLFF. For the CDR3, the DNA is TGTGCCAGCAGCCAAAGGAATGAAAAACTGTTTTTT.

The CDR3 loop reads CASSEDPGTSGNTIYF. In DNA, the CDR3 is TGTGCCAGCAGTGAAGACCCAGGGACAAGTGGAAACACCATATATTTT. This sequence joins TRBV6-1 and TRBJ1-3; D is perhaps TRBD1 (6 bases). V dropped 1 base and J dropped 3 bases, with 13 bases sitting between them. Germline assignment: CDR1 MNHNS and CDR2 SASEGT. The CDR3 contains 16 residues.

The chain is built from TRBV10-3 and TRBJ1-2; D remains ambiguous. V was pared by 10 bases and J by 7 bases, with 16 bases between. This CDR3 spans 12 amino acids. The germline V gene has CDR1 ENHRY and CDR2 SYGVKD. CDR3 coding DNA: TGTGCCACAAAGACCGGGAGTGGTGGCTACACCTTC. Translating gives CATKTGSGGYTF.

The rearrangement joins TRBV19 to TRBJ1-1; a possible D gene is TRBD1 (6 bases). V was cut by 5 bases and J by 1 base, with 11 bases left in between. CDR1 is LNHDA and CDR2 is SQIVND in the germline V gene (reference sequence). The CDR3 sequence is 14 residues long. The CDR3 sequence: CASSVLQGNTEAFF. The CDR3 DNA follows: TGTGCCAGTAGTGTGCTACAGGGGAACACTGAAGCTTTCTTT.

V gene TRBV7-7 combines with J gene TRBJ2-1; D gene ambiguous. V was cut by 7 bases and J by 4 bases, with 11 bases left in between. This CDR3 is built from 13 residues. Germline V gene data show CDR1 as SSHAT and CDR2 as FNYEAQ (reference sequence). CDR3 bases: TGTGCCAGCAAGCCATCTGGGTACAATGAGCAGTTCTTC. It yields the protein CASKPSGYNEQFF.

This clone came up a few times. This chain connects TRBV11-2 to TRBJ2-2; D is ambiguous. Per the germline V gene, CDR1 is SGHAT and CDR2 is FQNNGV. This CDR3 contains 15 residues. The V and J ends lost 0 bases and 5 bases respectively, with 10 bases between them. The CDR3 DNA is TGTGCCAGCAGCTTAGACCGGGTGCAAACCGGGGAGCTGTTTTTT. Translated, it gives CASSLDRVQTGELFF.